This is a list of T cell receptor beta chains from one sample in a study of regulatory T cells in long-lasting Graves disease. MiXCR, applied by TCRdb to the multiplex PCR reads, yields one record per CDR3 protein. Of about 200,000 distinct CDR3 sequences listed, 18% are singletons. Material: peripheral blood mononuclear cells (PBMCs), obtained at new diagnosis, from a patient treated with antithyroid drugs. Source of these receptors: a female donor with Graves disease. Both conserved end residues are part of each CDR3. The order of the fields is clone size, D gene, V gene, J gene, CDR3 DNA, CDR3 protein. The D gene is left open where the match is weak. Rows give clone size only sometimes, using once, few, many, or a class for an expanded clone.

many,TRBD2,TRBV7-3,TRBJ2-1,TGTGCCAGCAGCCCTTATACTAGCGGCGCCTACAATGAGCAGTTCTTC,CASSPYTSGAYNEQFF
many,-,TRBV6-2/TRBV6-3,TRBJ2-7,TGTGCCAGCAGTTCGGGGGCTAGGGACGTCTACGAGCAGTACTTC,CASSSGARDVYEQYF
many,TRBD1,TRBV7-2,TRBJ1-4,TGTGCCAGCAGCTCCATGACAGGGGTTGGAGAAAAACTGTTTTTT,CASSSMTGVGEKLFF
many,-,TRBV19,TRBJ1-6,TGTGCCAGTAGTCCACTACGGGGATCAGATAATTCACCCCTCCACTTT,CASSPLRGSDNSPLHF
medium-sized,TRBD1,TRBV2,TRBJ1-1,TGTGCCAGCAGTGGGCGGTTGAGGGGGCAGAACACTGAAGCTTTCTTT,CASSGRLRGQNTEAFF
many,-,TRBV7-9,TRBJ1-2,TGTGCCAGCAATGCGCAGGGTGGCTATGGCTACACCTTC,CASNAQGGYGYTF
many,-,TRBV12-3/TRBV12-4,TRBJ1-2,TGTGCCAGCAGTTTATCTGGGGGCGCCGACTATGGCTACACCTTC,CASSLSGGADYGYTF
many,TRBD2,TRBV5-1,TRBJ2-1,TGCGCCAGCAGCTTGGTAACTAGCGGGGACAATGAGCAGTTCTTC,CASSLVTSGDNEQFF
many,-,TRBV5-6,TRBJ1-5,TGTGCCAGCAGCTTGTACAGGGTCGGTCAGCCCCAGCATTTT,CASSLYRVGQPQHF
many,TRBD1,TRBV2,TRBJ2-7,TGTGCCAGCACTGGGTTAGGACAGGGGCGCGAGCAGTACTTC,CASTGLGQGREQYF
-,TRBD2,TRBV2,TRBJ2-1,TGCGCCAGCAGCCCCATGCTAGCGGCCTACAATGAGCAGTTCTTC,CASSPMLAAYNEQFF
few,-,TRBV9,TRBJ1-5,TGTGCCAGCAGCGTAGGAGGACCCAATAGCAATCAGCCCCAGCATTTT,CASSVGGPNSNQPQHF
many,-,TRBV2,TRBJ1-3,TGTGCCAGCAGTGAAGGGTACTCTGGAAACACCATATATTTT,CASSEGYSGNTIYF
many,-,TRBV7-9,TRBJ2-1,TGTGCCAGCAGCTCGACCGAGGACGGTTGGATCTTC,CASSSTEDGWIF
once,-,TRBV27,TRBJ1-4,TGTGCCAGCAGTCTATACGGAAATGAAAAACTGTTTTTT,CASSLYGNEKLFF
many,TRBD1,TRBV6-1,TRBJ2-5,TGTGCCAGCAGTCGACAGGGGAGGTTGGAGACCCAGTACTTC,CASSRQGRLETQYF
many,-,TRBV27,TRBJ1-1,TGTGCCAGCAGTTTATATGCCATGGGGGCGGTGAACACTGAAGCTTTCTTT,CASSLYAMGAVNTEAFF
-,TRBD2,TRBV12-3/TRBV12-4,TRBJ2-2,TGTGCCAGCAGTTGGGGGACTAGCGGGAGGACGAACACCGGGGAGCTGTTTTTT,CASSWGTSGRTNTGELFF
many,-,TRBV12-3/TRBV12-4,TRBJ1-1,TGTGCCAGCAGCAAGACTTGGAGCACTGAAGCTTTCTTT,CASSKTWSTEAFF
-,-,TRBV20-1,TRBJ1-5,TGCAGTGCTGTAGTGAGGGGCCGACAGCATTTT,CSAVVRGRQHF
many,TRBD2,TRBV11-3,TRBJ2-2,TGTGCCAGCAGCTCGGACGCGGGTGGACTAGTTTTCGCCGGGGAGCTGTTTTTT,CASSSDAGGLVFAGELFF
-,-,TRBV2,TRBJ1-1,TGTGCCAGCAGCCTCTACAGGATTAACACTGAAGCTTTCTTT,CASSLYRINTEAFF
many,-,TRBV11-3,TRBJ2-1,TGTGCCAGCAGCCTAAAGGGGCGGGTCTACAATGAGCAGTTCTTC,CASSLKGRVYNEQFF
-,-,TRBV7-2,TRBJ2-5,TGTGCCAGCTCCCGCGCGGCCCAAACTCAAGAGACCCAGTACTTC,CASSRAAQTQETQYF
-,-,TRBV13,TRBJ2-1,TGTGCCAGCAGCGCGTCTAGGGGTGAGCAGTTCTTC,CASSASRGEQFF
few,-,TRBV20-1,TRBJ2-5,TGCAGTGCTCTGATACAGGGTGAGACCCAGTACTTC,CSALIQGETQYF
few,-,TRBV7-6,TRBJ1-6,TGTGCCAGCAGCTTAATCCCGACTGCGGTGAGGAGCTCCTATAATTCACCCCTCCACTTT,CASSLIPTAVRSSYNSPLHF
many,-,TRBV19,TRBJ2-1,TGTGCCAGTAGTAAAAGACAGGCTAGCGAGCAGTTCTTC,CASSKRQASEQFF
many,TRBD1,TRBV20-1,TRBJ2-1,TGCAGTGCTAGAGGACAGGGGGGCAATGAGCAGTTCTTC,CSARGQGGNEQFF
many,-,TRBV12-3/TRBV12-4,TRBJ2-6,TGTGCCAGCAGCCCAGTGGCCTCTGGGGCCAACGTCCTGACTTTC,CASSPVASGANVLTF
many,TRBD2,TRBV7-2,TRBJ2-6,TGTGCCAGCAGCTTGGGAGGACTAGCGGGAGTAGGTGGGGCCAACGTCCTGACTTTC,CASSLGGLAGVGGANVLTF
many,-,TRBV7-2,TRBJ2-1,TGTGCCAGCAGCACCCGGGTCCAGCAGTTCTTC,CASSTRVQQFF
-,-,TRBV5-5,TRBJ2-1,TGTGCCAGCAGCAAACTTTTCGGGAGCTCCTACAATGAGCAGTTCTTC,CASSKLFGSSYNEQFF
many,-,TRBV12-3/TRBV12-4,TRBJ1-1,TGTGCCAGCACCCCCTGGGGTAACACTGAAGCTTTCTTT,CASTPWGNTEAFF
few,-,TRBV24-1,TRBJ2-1,TGTGCCACCAGTGACTCTAACGCGGGACCCAACAATGAGCAGTTCTTC,CATSDSNAGPNNEQFF
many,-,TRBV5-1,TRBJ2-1,TGCGCCAGCAGCTTAGGCGTATTGTCCTACAATGAGCAGTTCTTC,CASSLGVLSYNEQFF